This T cell receptor beta chain comes out of a study of Graves' ophthalmopathy and Graves' hyperthyroidism. Study outcomes and limitations: The model's prediction of ophthalmopathy progression had approximately 71% sensitivity and 72% to 75% specificity. Among expanded thyroid clonotypes above 0.001 frequency, most also occurred in blood.

The CDR3 totals 13 residues. The germline CDR1 and CDR2 sequences are SGHAT and FQNNGV. The ends lost 3 bases at V and 6 bases at J; junction bases unmatched: 5. Other autoimmune diseases, uncontrolled infections, pregnancy or lactation led to the exclusion of patients. More than 7.5 ml of fresh blood yielded the PBMCs by density gradient. This clonotype came up many times. Its antigen remains unidentified. The authors amplified TCR beta CDR3 regions from RNA transcripts. In the first round, RT-PCR was carried out with HTBI primers, and a multiplex PCR formed the second round. TCRdb reprocessed the multiplex PCR reads via MiXCR and lists one record per CDR3 protein. The top ten hold 5.5% to 7% of the sample, which has 400,000 or so distinct CDR3 sequences, 15% seen once.

What was sequenced was peripheral blood. The sequence was obtained from a woman aged 18-29 years with stable Graves' hyperthyroidism. The chain carries TRBV11-2 and TRBJ2-7, with 7 bases fitting TRBD2. This CDR3 reads CASSFAGVAEQYF. The CDR3 nucleotides read TGTGCCAGCAGCTTTGCGGGGGTGGCCGAGCAGTACTTC.